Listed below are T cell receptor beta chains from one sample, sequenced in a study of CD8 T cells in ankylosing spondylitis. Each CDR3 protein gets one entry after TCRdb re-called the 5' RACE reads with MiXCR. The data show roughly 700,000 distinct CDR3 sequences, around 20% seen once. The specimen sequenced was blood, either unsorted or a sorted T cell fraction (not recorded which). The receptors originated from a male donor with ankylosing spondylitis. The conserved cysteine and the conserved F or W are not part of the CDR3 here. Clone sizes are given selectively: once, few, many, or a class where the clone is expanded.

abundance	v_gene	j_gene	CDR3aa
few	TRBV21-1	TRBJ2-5	ASSKTAGGLETQY
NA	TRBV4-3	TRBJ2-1	ASSQDRQREQF
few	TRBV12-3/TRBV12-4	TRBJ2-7	ASSSGPGSPEY
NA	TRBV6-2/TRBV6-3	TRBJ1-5	ASRGRNQPQH
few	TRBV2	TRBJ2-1	ASSEDGNEQF
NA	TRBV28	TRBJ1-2	ASSFGDRANYGYT
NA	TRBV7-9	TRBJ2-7	ASSKPGTGTYEQY
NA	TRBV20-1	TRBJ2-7	SASFPLGAGRDYEQY
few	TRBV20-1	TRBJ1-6	SARDQGLPLH
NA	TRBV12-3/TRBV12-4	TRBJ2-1	ASSPSAGGVNEQF
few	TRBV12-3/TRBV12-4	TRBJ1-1	ASRDKGEAF